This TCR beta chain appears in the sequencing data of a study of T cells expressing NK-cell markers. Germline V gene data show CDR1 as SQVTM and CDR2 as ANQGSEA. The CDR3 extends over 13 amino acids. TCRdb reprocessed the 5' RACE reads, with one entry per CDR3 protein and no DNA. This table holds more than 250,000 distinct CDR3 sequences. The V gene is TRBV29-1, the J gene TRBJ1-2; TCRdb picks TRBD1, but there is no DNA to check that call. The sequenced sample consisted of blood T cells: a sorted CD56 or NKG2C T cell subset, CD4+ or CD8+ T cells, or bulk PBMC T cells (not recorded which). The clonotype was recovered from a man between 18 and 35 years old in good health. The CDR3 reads CSVYRGFNYGYTF. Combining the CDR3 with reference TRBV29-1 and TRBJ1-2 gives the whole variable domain SAVISQKPSRDICQRGTSLTIQCQVDSQVTMMFWYRQQPGQSLTLIATANQGSEATYESGFVIDKFPISRPNLTFSTLTVSNMSPEDSSIYLCSVYRGFNYGYTFGSGTRLTVV.